The present entry profiles one TCR beta chain with its context. The sample contains more than one DNA sequence encoding this CDR3. The source of the sample is a study of shared clonotypes between healthy human individuals. Everyone who donated was a Caucasian adult who lived in Nashville, Tennessee. The data were produced by immunoSEQ multiplex PCR, yet TCRdb's version contains in-frame clones alone and is incomplete. The data show 800,000 to 1,200,000 clones, approximately 78% seen once. Sequencing was performed on memory CD4+ T cells from PBMCs. Subset given: CD45RA-negative fraction. This sequence was found in a man aged 18 to 29 in good health. Some clones in this sample may be carry-over from other donors' samples.

CDR3 protein: CASSRDNEQFF. The CDR3 coding sequence is TGTGCCAGCTCACGAGACAATGAGCAGTTCTTC. The rearrangement uses TRBV18 and TRBJ2-1; no clear D gene. The CDR3 has 11 amino acids. Trimming shortened V by 4 bases and J by 5 bases, and 3 bases separated the two germline ends. Germline lookup yields CDR1 KGHSH and CDR2 LQKENI.